This record covers a single T cell receptor (beta chain). The data belong to a study of blood T cell repertoires in COVID-19. Study background: Sites in the United States, Italy and Spain provided acute and convalescent COVID-19 samples. PBMCs, B-cell-depleted T cells, or T cells provided the cDNA or gDNA that made up the material.

Seattle patients were enrolled while actively infected and followed longitudinally. As handled by the study authors: Amplification with reference gene primers provided the estimates of nucleated cell counts. Sequencing was performed with immunoSEQ multiplex PCR; in TCRdb, only in-frame clones are kept and a portion is missing. V and J calls and clone size come straight from that table; D and trimming were deduced from the DNA. The sample has about 500,000 clones; 89% are singletons. The CDR3 loop spans 13 amino acids. Trimming removed 8 bases at V and 0 bases at J, with 8 bases between. Germline values: CDR1 MRHNA, CDR2 SNTAGT.

The J gene is TRBJ1-3, the V gene TRBV6-4; unclear D gene. The sample taken for sequencing was peripheral blood. The receptor's source is a young man with COVID-19, enrolled during active disease. CDR3 sequence (DNA): TGTGCCAGCCCCTTCCCCTCTGGAAACACCATATATTTT. As protein: CASPFPSGNTIYF.